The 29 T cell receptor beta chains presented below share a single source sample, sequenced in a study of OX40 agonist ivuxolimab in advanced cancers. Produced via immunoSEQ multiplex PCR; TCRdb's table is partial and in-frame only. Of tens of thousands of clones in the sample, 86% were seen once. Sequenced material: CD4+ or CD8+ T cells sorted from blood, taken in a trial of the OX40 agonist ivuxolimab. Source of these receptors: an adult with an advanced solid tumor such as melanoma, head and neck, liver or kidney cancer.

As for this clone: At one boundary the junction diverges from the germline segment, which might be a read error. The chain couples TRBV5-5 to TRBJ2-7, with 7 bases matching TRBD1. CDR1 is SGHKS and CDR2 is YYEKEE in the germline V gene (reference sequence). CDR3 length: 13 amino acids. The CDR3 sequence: CASSWGTDYAQYF. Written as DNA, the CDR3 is TGTGCCAGCAGTTGGGGGACAGATTACGCGCAGTACTTC.

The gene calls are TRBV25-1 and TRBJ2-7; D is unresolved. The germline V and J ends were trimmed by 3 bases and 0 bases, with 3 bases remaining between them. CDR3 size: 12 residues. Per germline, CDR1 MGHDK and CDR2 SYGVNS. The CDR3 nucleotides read TGTGCCAGCAGTGACAGCTCCTACGAGCAGTACTTC. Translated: CASSDSSYEQYF.

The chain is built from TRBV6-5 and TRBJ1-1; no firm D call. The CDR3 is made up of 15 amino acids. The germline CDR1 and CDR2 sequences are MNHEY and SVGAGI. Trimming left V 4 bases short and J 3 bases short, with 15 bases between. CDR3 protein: CASSSWTEWDTEAFF. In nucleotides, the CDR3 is TGTGCCAGCAGTTCCTGGACGGAGTGGGACACTGAAGCTTTCTTT.

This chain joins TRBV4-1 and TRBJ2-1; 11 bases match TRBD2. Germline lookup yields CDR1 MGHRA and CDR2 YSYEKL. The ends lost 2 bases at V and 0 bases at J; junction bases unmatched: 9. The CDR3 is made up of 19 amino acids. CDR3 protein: CASSQFGSGGAFSYNEQFF. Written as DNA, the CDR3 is TGCGCCAGCAGCCAATTTGGTAGCGGGGGGGCTTTCTCCTACAATGAGCAGTTCTTC.

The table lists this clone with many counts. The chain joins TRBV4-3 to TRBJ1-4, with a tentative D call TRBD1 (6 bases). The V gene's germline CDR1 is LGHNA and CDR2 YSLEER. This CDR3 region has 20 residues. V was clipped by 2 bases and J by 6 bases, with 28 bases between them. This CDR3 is CASSQIVATGPRGFDEKLFF. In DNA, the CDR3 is TGCGCCAGCAGCCAAATTGTGGCTACAGGGCCGCGGGGGTTTGATGAAAAACTGTTTTTT.

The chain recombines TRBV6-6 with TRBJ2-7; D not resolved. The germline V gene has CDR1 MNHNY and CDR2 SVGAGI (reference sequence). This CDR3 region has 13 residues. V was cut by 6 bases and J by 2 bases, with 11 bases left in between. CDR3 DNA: TGTGCCAGCAGGGACGCAATTGCCTACGAGCAGTACTTC. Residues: CASRDAIAYEQYF.

The CDR3, as DNA: TGTGCCAGCAGGGACTTGTCAGGGTACAATGAGCAGTTCTTC. Protein product: CASRDLSGYNEQFF. The J gene is TRBJ2-1, the V gene TRBV2; D tentatively reads TRBD1 or TRBD2 (5 bases each). CDR1 and CDR2 from the germline V gene are SNHLY and FYNNEI. This CDR3 comprises 14 residues. V was shortened by 6 bases and J by 4 bases, with 13 bases between the two germline ends. Drawing the rest from reference TRBV2 and TRBJ2-1, the complete variable domain is EPEVTQTPSHQVTQMGQEVILRCVPISNHLYFYWYRQILGQKVEFLVSFYNNEISEKSEIFDDQFSVERPDGSNFTLKIRSTKLEDSAMYFCASRDLSGYNEQFFGPGTRLTVL.

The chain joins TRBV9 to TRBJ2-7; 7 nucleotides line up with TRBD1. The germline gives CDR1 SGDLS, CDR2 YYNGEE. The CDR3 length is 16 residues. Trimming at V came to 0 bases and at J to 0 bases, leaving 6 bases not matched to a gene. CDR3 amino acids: CASSVGPGTASYEQYF. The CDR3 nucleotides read TGTGCCAGCAGCGTAGGCCCGGGGACAGCCTCCTACGAGCAGTACTTC.

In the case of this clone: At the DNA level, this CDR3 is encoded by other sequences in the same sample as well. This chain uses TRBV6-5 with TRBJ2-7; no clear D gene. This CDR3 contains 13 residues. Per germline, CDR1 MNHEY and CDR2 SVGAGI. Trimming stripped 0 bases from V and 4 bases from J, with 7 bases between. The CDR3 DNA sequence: TGTGCCAGCAGTTACTCTACTACTTACGAGCAGTACTTC. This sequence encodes CASSYSTTYEQYF.

The CDR3 DNA reads TGCGCCAGCAGCCAAGGGACTAGCGGGGGCCATGAGCAGTTCTTC. Residues: CASSQGTSGGHEQFF. This chain links TRBV5-1 with TRBJ2-1, with 14 bases that match TRBD2. Germline V gene sequence: CDR1 SGHRS, CDR2 YFSETQ. The CDR3 consists of 15 residues. The J segment lost 8 bases and the V segment lost 4 bases, leaving 5 bases of the junction unmatched.

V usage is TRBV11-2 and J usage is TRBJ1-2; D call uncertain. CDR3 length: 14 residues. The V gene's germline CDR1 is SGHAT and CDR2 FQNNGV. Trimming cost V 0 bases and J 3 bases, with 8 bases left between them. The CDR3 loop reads CASSLDPTDYGYTF. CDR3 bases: TGTGCCAGCAGCTTAGATCCAACGGACTATGGCTACACCTTC.

CDR3 region: CSVNLLGRGDTQYF. CDR3 bases: TGCAGCGTTAACCTCTTGGGGCGGGGAGATACGCAGTATTTT. The J gene is TRBJ2-3, the V gene TRBV29-1; TRBD2 might be the D (6 bases). Trimming shortened V by 5 bases and J by 5 bases, and 17 bases separated the two germline ends. The length of the CDR3 is 14 residues. Germline CDR1 is SQVTM and CDR2 is ANQGSEA.

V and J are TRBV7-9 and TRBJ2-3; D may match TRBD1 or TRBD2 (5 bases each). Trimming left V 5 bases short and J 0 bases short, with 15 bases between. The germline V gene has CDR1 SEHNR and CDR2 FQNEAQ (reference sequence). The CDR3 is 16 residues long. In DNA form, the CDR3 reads TGTGCCAGCAGCCCGGGGCAGTACTATAGCACAGATACGCAGTATTTT. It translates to CASSPGQYYSTDTQYF.

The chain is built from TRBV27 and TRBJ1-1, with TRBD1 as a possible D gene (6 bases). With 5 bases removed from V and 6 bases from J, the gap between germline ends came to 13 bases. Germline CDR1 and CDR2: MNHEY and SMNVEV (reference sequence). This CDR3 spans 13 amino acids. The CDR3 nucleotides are TGTGCCAGCAGTCTACAGGGCGGTCCTGAAGCTTTCTTT. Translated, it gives CASSLQGGPEAFF.

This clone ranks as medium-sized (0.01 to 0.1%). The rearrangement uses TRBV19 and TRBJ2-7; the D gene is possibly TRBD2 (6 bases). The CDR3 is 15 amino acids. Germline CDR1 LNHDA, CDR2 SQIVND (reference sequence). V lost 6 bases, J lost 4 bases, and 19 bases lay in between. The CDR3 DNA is TGTGCCAGTAGCCCCGTGGAGGGCCGAGTATACGAGCAGTACTTC. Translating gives CASSPVEGRVYEQYF.

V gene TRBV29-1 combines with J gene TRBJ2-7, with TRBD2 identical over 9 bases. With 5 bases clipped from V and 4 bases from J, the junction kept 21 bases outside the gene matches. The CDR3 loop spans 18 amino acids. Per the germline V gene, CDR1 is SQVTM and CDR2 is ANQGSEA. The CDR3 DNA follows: TGCAGCGTTCACGGGGCCATAGCGGGAGAGGACGGATTTTACGAGCAGTACTTC. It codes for CSVHGAIAGEDGFYEQYF.

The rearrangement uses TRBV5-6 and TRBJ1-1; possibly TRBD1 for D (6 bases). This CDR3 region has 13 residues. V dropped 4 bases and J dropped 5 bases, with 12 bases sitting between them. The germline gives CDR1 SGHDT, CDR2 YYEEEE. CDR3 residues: CASSHGGATEAFF. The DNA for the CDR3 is TGTGCCAGCAGCCACGGGGGGGCAACTGAAGCTTTCTTT.

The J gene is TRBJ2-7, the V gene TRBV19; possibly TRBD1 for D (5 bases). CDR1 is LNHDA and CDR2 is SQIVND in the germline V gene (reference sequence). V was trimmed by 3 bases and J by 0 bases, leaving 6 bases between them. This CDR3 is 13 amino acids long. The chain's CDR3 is CASSIDSSYEQYF. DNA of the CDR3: TGTGCCAGTAGTATTGACAGCTCCTACGAGCAGTACTTC.

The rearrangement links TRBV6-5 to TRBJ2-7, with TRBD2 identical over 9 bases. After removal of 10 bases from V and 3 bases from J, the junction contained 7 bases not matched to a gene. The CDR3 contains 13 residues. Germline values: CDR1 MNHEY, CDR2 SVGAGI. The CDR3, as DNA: TGTGCCACCCAGACTAGCGGCTTCTACGAGCAGTACTTC. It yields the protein CATQTSGFYEQYF.

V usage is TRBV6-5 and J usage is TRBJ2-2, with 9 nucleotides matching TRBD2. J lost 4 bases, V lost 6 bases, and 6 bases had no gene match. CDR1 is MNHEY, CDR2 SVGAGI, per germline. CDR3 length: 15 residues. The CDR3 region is CASSTTSGSTGELFF. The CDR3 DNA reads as TGTGCCAGCAGCACCACTAGCGGGTCCACCGGGGAGCTGTTTTTT.

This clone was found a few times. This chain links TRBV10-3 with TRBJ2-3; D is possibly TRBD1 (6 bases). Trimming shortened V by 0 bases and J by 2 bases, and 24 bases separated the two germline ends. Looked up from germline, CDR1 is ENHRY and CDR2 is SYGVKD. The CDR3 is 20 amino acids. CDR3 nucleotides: TGTGCCATCAGTGAGTCGAATGAGGTGGTTCGGGACACCTACACAGATACGCAGTATTTT. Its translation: CAISESNEVVRDTYTDTQYF.

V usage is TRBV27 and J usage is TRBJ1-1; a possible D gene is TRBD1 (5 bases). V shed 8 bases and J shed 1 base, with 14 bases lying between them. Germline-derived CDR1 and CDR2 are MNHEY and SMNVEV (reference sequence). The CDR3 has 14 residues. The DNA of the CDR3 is TGTGCCAGCTCCCCTCAGGGCGCGAACACTGAAGCTTTCTTT. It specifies CASSPQGANTEAFF.

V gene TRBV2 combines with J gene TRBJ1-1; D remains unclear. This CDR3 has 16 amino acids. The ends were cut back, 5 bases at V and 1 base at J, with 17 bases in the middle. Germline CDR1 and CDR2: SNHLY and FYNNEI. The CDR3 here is CASSMWVRGGNTEAFF. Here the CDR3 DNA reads TGTGCCAGCAGTATGTGGGTGAGAGGAGGGAACACTGAAGCTTTCTTT.

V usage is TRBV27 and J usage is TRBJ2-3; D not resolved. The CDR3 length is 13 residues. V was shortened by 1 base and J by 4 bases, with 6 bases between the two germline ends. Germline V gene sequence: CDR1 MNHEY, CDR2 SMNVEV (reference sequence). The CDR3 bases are TGTGCCAGCAGTTTATACCGTCCAGATACGCAGTATTTT. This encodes CASSLYRPDTQYF.

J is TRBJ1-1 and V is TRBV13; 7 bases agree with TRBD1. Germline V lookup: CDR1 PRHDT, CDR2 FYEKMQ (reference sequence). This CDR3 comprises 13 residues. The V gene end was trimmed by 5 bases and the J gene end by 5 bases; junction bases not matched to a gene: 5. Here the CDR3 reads CASSEGQSTEAFF. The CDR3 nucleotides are TGTGCCAGCAGCGAGGGACAGAGTACTGAAGCTTTCTTT.

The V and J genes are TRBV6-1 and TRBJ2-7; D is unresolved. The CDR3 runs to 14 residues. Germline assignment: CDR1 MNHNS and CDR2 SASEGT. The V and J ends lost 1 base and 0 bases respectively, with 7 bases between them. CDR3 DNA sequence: TGTGCCAGCAGTGAAGAGCAGTACTCCTACGAGCAGTACGTC. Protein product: CASSEEQYSYEQYV.

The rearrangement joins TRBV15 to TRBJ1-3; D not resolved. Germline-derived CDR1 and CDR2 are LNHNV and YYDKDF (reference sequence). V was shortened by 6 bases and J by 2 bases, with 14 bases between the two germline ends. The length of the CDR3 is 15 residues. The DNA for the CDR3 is TGTGCCACCAGTGCCCTGAGGGCCGCTGGAAACACCATATATTTT. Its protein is CATSALRAAGNTIYF.

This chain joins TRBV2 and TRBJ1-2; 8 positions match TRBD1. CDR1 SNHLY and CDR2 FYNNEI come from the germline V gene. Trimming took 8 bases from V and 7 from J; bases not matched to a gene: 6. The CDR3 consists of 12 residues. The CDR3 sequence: CASRSGGLGYTF. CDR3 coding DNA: TGTGCCAGCCGGTCAGGGGGCCTTGGCTACACCTTC.

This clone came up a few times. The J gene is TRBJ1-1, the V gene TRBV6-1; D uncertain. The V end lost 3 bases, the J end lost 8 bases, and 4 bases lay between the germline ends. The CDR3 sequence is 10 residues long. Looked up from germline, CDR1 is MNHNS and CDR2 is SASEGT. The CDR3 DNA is TGTGCCAGCAGTGACTGGGAAGCTTTCTTT. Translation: CASSDWEAFF.